These T cell receptor beta chains were read from a single sample in a study of control samples from healthy donors and cancer patients. Sequencing used immunoSEQ multiplex PCR; TCRdb keeps in-frame clones, though not all of them. The sample includes roughly 130,000 clones, nearly 90% of them seen just once. The sequencing input was blood. These TCRs come from a man in his forties or fifties in good health. The CDR3 runs from the conserved cysteine through the conserved F or W. D genes are given only for firm matches. Only part of the rows carry a size: once, few, many, or a class if the clone is expanded.

cdr3_aa cdr3_nt j_call d_call v_call clone_size
CSVASAGEKLFF TGCAGCGTTGCCTCTGCCGGGGAAAAACTGTTTTTT TRBJ1-4 . TRBV29-1 few
CAISESGGVQTQYF TGTGCCATCAGTGAGTCAGGGGGTGTGCAGACCCAGTACTTC TRBJ2-5 . TRBV10-3 .
CASMRTGNQPQHF TGTGCCAGCATGAGGACAGGAAATCAGCCCCAGCATTTT TRBJ1-5 TRBD1 TRBV2 .
CATSDSGLAGHNEQFF TGTGCCACCAGTGACTCCGGACTAGCGGGGCACAATGAGCAGTTCTTC TRBJ2-1 TRBD2 TRBV24-1 .
CATRAGAVRHEQYF TGTGCCACCCGCGCCGGGGCAGTTCGCCACGAGCAGTACTTC TRBJ2-7 . TRBV18 .
CASSPGIKETQYF TGTGCCAGCTCACCAGGGATCAAAGAGACCCAGTACTTC TRBJ2-5 . TRBV18 .
CASSPVDGTGAYEQYF TGTGCCAGCAGCCCTGTAGACGGGACAGGGGCCTACGAGCAGTACTTC TRBJ2-7 TRBD1 TRBV7-9 .
CASSQGQITDTQYF TGTGCCAGCAGCCAAGGACAGATCACAGATACGCAGTATTTT TRBJ2-3 . TRBV14 .
CASSFGGHNEQFF TGTGCCAGCAGTTTCGGAGGGCACAATGAGCAGTTCTTC TRBJ2-1 . TRBV12-3/TRBV12-4 .
CASNERRGGWGYTF TGTGCCAGCAACGAAAGGAGAGGGGGCTGGGGCTACACCTTC TRBJ1-2 TRBD1 TRBV6-5 .
CASSPEFSGGLKFF TGTGCCAGCAGCCCAGAATTTAGCGGGGGCTTGAAGTTCTTC TRBJ2-1 TRBD2 TRBV3-1/TRBV3-2 .
CASSPKNRVSGDNEQFF TGTGCCAGCTCACCTAAAAACCGGGTTTCTGGGGACAATGAGCAGTTCTTC TRBJ2-1 . TRBV18 .
CASSVDRLNSYEQYF TGTGCCAGCAGCGTCGACAGACTCAACTCCTACGAGCAGTACTTC TRBJ2-7 . TRBV5-5 .
CASSRTTGANYGYTF TGTGCCAGCAGTCGAACCACAGGGGCCAACTATGGCTACACCTTC TRBJ1-2 TRBD1 TRBV28 .
CASSITRSSEQYF TGTGCCAGTAGTATCACGCGGTCCTCCGAGCAGTACTTC TRBJ2-7 . TRBV19 few
CASSISTGELFF TGTGCCAGTAGCATTAGCACCGGGGAGCTGTTTTTT TRBJ2-2 . TRBV19 .
CATSRAGTLSGHEQYF TGTGCCACCAGCAGAGCCGGGACTCTCTCGGGCCACGAGCAGTACTTC TRBJ2-7 . TRBV15 .